These 10 T cell receptor beta chains came from one sample sequenced in a study of CD8 T cells in ankylosing spondylitis. Findings of the study overall: In ankylosing spondylitis blood, a motif of roughly eight highly homologous TCR beta variants appeared characteristic.

MiXCR, run by TCRdb on the 5' RACE reads, gives a single entry per CDR3 protein. This sample has 750,000 to 850,000 distinct CDR3 sequences, with roughly 10% found just once. These TCRs' antigens remain unknown. Sequenced: blood, either unsorted or a sorted T cell fraction (not recorded which). The receptors stem from a male donor with ankylosing spondylitis.

This clonotype was counted between two and nine times. The rearrangement uses TRBV12-3 or TRBV12-4 and TRBJ1-1; D possibly corresponds to TRBD1 (6 bases). This CDR3 is built from 14 residues. Trimming took off 5 bases at V and 4 bases at J, with 14 bases between the two ends. The DNA for the CDR3 is TGTGCCAGCAGTCCGATTAGGGGGGTCACTGAAGCTTTCTTT. Amino acids: CASSPIRGVTEAFF.

This clonotype was detected a few times. This rearrangement joins TRBV14 to TRBJ2-2; 7 nucleotides line up with TRBD2. Germline trimming cut 2 bases from V and 5 bases from J; bases unmatched to any gene: 5. This CDR3 has 15 residues. Germline V gene data show CDR1 as SGHDN and CDR2 as FVKESK. CDR3 DNA sequence: TGTGCCAGCAGCCAACTAGCGGCAGAAACCGGGGAGCTGTTTTTT. Translation: CASSQLAAETGELFF.

The chain recombines TRBV4-2 with TRBJ2-5; D is tentatively TRBD1 or TRBD2 (5 bases each). Germline lookup yields CDR1 LGHNA and CDR2 YNFKEQ. The CDR3 spans 15 residues. V was trimmed by 0 bases and J by 5 bases, leaving 13 bases between them. CDR3 region: CASSQEGDRTETQYF. As DNA, the CDR3 is TGTGCCAGCAGCCAAGAGGGGGACCGAACGGAGACCCAGTACTTC.

V usage is TRBV5-1 and J usage is TRBJ1-1, with a possible D match to TRBD1 (5 bases). CDR3 length equals 14 residues. CDR1 is SGHRS, CDR2 YFSETQ, per germline. V was clipped by 4 bases and J by 1 base, with 11 bases between them. CDR3 DNA sequence: TGCGCCAGCAGCATCGACGGGGGGAACACTGAAGCTTTCTTT. This encodes CASSIDGGNTEAFF.

This clonotype was picked up a small number of times. J is TRBJ2-1 and V is TRBV5-1, with a weak D call TRBD1 (6 bases). Germline V gene sequence: CDR1 SGHRS, CDR2 YFSETQ. V gave up 4 bases and J gave up 6 bases, with 8 bases separating them. The CDR3 consists of 12 residues. Here the CDR3 DNA reads TGCGCCAGCAGCGGACAGCGCAATGAGCAGTTCTTC. Its translation: CASSGQRNEQFF.

The chain links TRBV4-3 to TRBJ2-1, with no clear D. Trimming took 3 bases from V and 6 from J, leaving 12 bases between them. This CDR3 is 14 amino acids long. Per germline, CDR1 LGHNA and CDR2 YSLEER. DNA for the CDR3: TGCGCCAGCAGCCAGGCCTCGTTCGGCAATGAGCAGTTCTTC. The encoded protein is CASSQASFGNEQFF.

This clonotype has just a few counts. V is TRBV30 and J is TRBJ2-2, with D unresolved. Trimming took off 0 bases at V and 4 bases at J, with 6 bases between the two ends. The CDR3 loop spans 13 amino acids. The V gene's germline CDR1 is GTSNPN and CDR2 SVGIG (reference sequence). CDR3 nucleotide sequence: TGTGCCTGGAGTGTACAGAGCACCGGGGAGCTGTTTTTT. This sequence encodes CAWSVQSTGELFF.

The J gene is TRBJ1-2, the V gene TRBV3-1; D is uncertain. The germline V gene has CDR1 LGHDT and CDR2 YNNKEL (reference sequence). The CDR3 contains 13 residues. Trimming removed 6 bases from V and 2 bases from J, with 10 bases in between. CDR3 sequence (DNA): TGTGCCAGCAGTCCCCAACAGAACTATGGCTACACCTTC. Encoded protein: CASSPQQNYGYTF.

The chain recombines TRBV10-1 with TRBJ2-2; D might be TRBD1 (5 bases). CDR3 length: 14 amino acids. The germline gives CDR1 WNHNN, CDR2 SYGVQD (reference sequence). Trimming removed 6 bases from V and 0 bases from J, with 8 bases in between. The CDR3 is CASSRQPNTGELFF. The CDR3 nucleotides are TGCGCCAGCAGCAGACAGCCGAACACCGGGGAGCTGTTTTTT.

The V call is TRBV28, the J call TRBJ2-1; D is possibly TRBD1 (5 bases). V was trimmed by 2 bases and J by 4 bases, leaving 18 bases between them. The CDR3 spans 17 residues. CDR1 is MDHEN and CDR2 is SYDVKM in the germline V gene. CDR3 amino acids: CASSLRNLRQLYNEQFF. The DNA for the CDR3 is TGTGCCAGCAGTTTACGGAACCTCCGACAGCTATACAATGAGCAGTTCTTC.